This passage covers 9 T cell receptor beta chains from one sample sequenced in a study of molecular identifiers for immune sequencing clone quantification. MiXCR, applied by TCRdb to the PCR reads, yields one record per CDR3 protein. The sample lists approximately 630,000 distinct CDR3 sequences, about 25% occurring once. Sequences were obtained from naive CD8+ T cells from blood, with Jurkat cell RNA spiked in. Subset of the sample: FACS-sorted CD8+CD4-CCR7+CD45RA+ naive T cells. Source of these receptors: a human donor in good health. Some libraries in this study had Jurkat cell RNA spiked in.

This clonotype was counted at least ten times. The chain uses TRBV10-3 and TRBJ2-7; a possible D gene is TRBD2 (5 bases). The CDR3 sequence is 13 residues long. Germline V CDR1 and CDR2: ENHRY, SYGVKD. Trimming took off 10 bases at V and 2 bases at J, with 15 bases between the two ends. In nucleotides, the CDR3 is TGTGCCACCCAGACTGAGCGGCCCTACGAGCAGTACTTC. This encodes CATQTERPYEQYF.

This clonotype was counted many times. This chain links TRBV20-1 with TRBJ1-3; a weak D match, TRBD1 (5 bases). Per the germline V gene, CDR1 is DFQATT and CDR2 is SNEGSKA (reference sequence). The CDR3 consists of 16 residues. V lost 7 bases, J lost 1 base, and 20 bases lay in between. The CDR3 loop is CSVTPGPAGSGNTIYF. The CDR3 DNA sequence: TGCAGTGTTACGCCGGGGCCTGCAGGTTCTGGAAACACCATATATTTT.

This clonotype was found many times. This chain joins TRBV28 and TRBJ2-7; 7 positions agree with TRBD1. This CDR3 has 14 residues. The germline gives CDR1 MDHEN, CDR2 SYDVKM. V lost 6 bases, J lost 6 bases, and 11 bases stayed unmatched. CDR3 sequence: CASRPGTAWGEQYF. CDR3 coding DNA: TGTGCCAGCAGACCGGGGACAGCGTGGGGCGAGCAGTACTTC.

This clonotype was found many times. CDR3 nucleotide sequence: TGCAGTGCTAGAGTACTAGCGGGAGAATACGAGCAGTACTTC. It translates to CSARVLAGEYEQYF. The chain links TRBV20-1 to TRBJ2-7, with 11 bases that match TRBD2. After removal of 1 base from V and 4 bases from J, the junction contained 3 bases not matched to a gene. CDR3 length: 14 amino acids. The V gene's germline CDR1 is DFQATT and CDR2 SNEGSKA (reference sequence).

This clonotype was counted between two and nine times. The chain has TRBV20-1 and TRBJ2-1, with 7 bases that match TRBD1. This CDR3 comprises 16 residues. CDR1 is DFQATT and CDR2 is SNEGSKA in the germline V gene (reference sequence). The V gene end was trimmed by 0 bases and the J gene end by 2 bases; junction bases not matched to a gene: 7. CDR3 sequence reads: CSARDSRQGTYNEQFF. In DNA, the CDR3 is TGCAGTGCTAGAGATTCGAGACAGGGTACCTACAATGAGCAGTTCTTC.

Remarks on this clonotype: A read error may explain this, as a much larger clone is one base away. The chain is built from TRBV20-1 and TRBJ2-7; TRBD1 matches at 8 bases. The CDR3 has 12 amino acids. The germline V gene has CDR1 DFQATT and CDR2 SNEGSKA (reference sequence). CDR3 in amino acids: CSVLGQGDERYF. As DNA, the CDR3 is TGCAGTGTACTCGGACAGGGCGACGAGCGGTACTTC.

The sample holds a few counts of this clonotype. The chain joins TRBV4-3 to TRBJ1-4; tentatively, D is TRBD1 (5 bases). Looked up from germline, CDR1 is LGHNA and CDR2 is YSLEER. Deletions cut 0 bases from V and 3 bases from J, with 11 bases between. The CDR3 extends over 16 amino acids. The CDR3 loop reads CASSQDFGGSNEKLFF. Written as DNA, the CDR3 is TGCGCCAGCAGCCAAGATTTTGGGGGATCTAATGAAAAACTGTTTTTT.

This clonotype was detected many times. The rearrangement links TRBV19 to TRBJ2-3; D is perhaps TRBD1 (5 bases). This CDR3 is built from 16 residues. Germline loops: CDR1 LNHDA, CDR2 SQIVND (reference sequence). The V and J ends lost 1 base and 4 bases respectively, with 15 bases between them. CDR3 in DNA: TGTGCCAGTAGTATAGGTTACCCTCTGACAGCAGATACGCAGTATTTT. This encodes CASSIGYPLTADTQYF. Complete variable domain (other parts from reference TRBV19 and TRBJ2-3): DGGITQSPKYLFRKEGQNVTLSCEQNLNHDAMYWYRQDPGQGLRLIYYSQIVNDFQKGDIAEGYSVSREKKESFPLTVTSAQKNPTAFYLCASSIGYPLTADTQYFGPGTRLTVL.

For the CDR3, the DNA is TGTGCCAGCAGAAACAGGGGGCCCCAGTACCAAGAGACCCAGTACTTC. Protein product: CASRNRGPQYQETQYF. The chain carries TRBV21-1 and TRBJ2-5; whether TRBD1, the table's D call, matches the DNA was not checked. TRBV21-1 is deemed a pseudogene. CDR3 length equals 16 residues.